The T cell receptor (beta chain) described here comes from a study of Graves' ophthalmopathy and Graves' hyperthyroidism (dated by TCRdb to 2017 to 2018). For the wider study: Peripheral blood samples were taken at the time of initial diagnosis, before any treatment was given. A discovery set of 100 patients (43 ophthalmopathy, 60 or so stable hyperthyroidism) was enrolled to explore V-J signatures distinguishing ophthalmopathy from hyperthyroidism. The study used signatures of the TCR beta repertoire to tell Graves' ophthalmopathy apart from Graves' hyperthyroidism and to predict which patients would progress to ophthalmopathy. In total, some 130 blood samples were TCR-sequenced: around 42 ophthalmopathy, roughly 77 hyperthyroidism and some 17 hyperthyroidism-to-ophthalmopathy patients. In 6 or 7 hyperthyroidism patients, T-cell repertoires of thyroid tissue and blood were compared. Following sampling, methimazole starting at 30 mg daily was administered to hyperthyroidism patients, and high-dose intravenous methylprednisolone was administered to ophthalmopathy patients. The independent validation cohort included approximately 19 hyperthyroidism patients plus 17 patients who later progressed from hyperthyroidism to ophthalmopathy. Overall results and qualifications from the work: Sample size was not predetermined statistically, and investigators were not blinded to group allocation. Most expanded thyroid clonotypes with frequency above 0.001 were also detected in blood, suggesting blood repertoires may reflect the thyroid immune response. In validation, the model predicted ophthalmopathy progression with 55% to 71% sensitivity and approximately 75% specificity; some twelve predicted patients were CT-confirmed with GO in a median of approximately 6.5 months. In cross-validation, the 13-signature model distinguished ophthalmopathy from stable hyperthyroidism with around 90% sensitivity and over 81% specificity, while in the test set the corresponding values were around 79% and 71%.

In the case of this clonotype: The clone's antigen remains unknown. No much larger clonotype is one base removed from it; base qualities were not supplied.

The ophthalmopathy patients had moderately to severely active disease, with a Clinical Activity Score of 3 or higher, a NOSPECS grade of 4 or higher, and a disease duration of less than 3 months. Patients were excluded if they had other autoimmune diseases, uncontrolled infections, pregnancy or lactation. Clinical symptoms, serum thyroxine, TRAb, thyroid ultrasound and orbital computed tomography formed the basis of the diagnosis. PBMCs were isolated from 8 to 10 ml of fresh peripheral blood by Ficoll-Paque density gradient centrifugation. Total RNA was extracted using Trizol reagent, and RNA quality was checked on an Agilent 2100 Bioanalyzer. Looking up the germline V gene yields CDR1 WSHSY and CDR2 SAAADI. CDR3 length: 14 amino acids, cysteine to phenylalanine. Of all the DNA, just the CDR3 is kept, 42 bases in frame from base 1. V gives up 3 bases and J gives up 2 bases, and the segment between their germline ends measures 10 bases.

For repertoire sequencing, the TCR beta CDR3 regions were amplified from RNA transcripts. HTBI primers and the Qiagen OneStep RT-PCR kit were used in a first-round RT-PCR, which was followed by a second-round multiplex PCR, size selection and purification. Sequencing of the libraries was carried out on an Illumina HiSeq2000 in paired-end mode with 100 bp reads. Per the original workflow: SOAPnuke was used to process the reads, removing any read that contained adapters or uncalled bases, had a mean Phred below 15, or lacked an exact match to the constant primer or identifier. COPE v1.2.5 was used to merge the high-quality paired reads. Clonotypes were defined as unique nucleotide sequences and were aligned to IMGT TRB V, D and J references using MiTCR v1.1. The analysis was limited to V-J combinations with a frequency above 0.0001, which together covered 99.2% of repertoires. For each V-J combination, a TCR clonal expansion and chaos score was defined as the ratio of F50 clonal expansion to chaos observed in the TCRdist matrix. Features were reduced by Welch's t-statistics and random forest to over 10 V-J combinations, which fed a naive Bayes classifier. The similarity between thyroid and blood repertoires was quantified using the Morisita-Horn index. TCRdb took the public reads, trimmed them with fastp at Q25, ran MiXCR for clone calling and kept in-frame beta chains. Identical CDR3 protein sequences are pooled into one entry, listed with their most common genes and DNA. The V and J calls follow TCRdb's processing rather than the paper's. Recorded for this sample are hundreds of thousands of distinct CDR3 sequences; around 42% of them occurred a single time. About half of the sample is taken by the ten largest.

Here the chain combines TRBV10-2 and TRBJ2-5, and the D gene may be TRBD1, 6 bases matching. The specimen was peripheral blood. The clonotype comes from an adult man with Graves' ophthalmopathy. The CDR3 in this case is CASSDQGPQETQYF. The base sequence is TGCGCCAGCAGTGACCAGGGGCCTCAAGAGACCCAGTACTTC.